This T cell receptor beta chain was documented in a study of response to subunit inactivated influenza vaccine. Study observations and caveats: Authors suggested each seasonal influenza vaccination recruits few new T cells.

The table lists this clonotype with a few counts. Its antigen is not known. MiXCR, applied by TCRdb to the RT-PCR reads, yields one record per CDR3 protein. Seen here are roughly 700,000 distinct CDR3 sequences, about a sixth observed once, and the top ten hold roughly 10%. Trimming at V came to 4 bases and at J to 8 bases, leaving 9 bases not matched to a gene. The CDR3 has 16 amino acids. Germline CDR1 SGHVS, CDR2 FNYEAQ. The sequence came from a man aged 45 to 65 who received an inactivated influenza vaccine. The genes are TRBV7-6 and TRBJ2-1, with 12 bases that match TRBD2. The starting material was PBMCs from blood, obtained 11 to 12 days after vaccination. CDR3 DNA sequence: TGTGCCAGCAGCTCACAACTAGCGGGGGGTAACTATGAGCAGTTCTTC. Protein sequence: CASSSQLAGGNYEQFF.